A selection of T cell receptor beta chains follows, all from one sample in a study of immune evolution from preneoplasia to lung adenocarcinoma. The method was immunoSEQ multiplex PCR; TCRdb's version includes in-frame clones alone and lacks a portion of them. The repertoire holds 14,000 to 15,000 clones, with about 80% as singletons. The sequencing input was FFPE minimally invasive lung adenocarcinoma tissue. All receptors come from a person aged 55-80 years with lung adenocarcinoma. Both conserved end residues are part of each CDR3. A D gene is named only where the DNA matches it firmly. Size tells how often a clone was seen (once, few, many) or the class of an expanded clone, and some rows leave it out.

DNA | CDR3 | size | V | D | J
TGTGCCAGCAGCCGGCGGGGGGGAGAGACCCAGTACTTC | CASSRRGGETQYF | NA | TRBV7-2 | TRBD2 | TRBJ2-5
TGTGCCAGCAGTTCCCCGGACATGAGCTCCTACAATGAGCAGTTCTTC | CASSSPDMSSYNEQFF | once | TRBV28 | NA | TRBJ2-1
TGTGCCAGCAGTTTAGGTGCGGGTCGCTACACCTTC | CASSLGAGRYTF | NA | TRBV28 | NA | TRBJ1-2
TGTGCCAGCAGCTTATCCCTTGGGCCCGGGGAGCTGTTTTTT | CASSLSLGPGELFF | NA | TRBV7-9 | NA | TRBJ2-2
TGTGCCAGCAGTGATGGTTACGGCTACACCTTC | CASSDGYGYTF | NA | TRBV2 | NA | TRBJ1-2
TGTGCCAGCAGTTTTCACCTCGTTGGACGGACGAACACTGAAGCTTTCTTT | CASSFHLVGRTNTEAFF | NA | TRBV28 | NA | TRBJ1-1
TGTGCCTGGTGGACACGGCCCCATGGCTACACCTTC | CAWWTRPHGYTF | few | TRBV30 | NA | TRBJ1-2
TGTGCCTGGAACCTAAGACAGGGAAGCTCACCCCTCCACTTT | CAWNLRQGSSPLHF | few | TRBV30 | TRBD1 | TRBJ1-6
TGTGCCAGCAGATCACTACAGGGAGCTAATGAAAAACTGTTTTTT | CASRSLQGANEKLFF | NA | TRBV27 | NA | TRBJ1-4
TGTGCCAGCAGCTTAGGATGGGGTGACAATGAGCAGTTCTTC | CASSLGWGDNEQFF | NA | TRBV7-8 | NA | TRBJ2-1
TGTGCCAGCAGCCAATTTGACAGGAACTACGAGCAGTACTTC | CASSQFDRNYEQYF | NA | TRBV16 | NA | TRBJ2-7
TGTGCCAGCGTAGGGGATTATAGCAATCAGCCCCAGCATTTT | CASVGDYSNQPQHF | few | TRBV28 | NA | TRBJ1-5
TGTGCCAGCAGCCTCATGGATGGTAGCGGGGGACAAAACATTCAGTACTTC | CASSLMDGSGGQNIQYF | NA | TRBV4-2 | TRBD2 | TRBJ2-4
TGTGCCAGCAAAAGGAGGCAGACTTACTCTGGGGCCAACGTCCTGACTTTC | CASKRRQTYSGANVLTF | NA | TRBV28 | NA | TRBJ2-6
TGTGCCAGCAGTCGCACGACCTCTAGCACAGATACGCAGTATTTT | CASSRTTSSTDTQYF | NA | TRBV2 | NA | TRBJ2-3
TGCGCCAGCAGCTTGGTCCTATCCAGCGGATTCGACCACGAGCAGTTCTTC | CASSLVLSSGFDHEQFF | NA | TRBV5-1 | NA | TRBJ2-1
TGTGCCAGCAGCCAGAGCGGGAGGGGCAATGAGCAGTTCTTC | CASSQSGRGNEQFF | NA | TRBV14 | TRBD2 | TRBJ2-1
TGTGCCACCAGCAGAGTGCCGGGACACCTTTACGAGCAGTACTTC | CATSRVPGHLYEQYF | NA | TRBV15 | NA | TRBJ2-7
TGTGCCAGTAGTCGGGTCCAAGAGACCCAGTACTTC | CASSRVQETQYF | NA | TRBV19 | NA | TRBJ2-5
TGTGCTAGTGGTTTTGACGGGGCTGGAAACACCATATATTTT | CASGFDGAGNTIYF | once | TRBV12-5 | NA | TRBJ1-3
TGTGCCATCAGACAGACGAGGAACCGGGACAGGAACTATGGCTACACCTTC | CAIRQTRNRDRNYGYTF | NA | TRBV10-3 | TRBD1 | TRBJ1-2
TGTGCCAGTAGTATTTCTAGCGCCTACGAGCAGTACTTC | CASSISSAYEQYF | NA | TRBV19 | NA | TRBJ2-7
TGTGCCAGCAGCCCCGAGATGGCTAGCGGGTCCCACGAGCAGTACTTC | CASSPEMASGSHEQYF | few | TRBV5-4 | TRBD2 | TRBJ2-7
TGTGCCAGCAAAAGACTAGCTGCGGGGAAAGAGACCCAGTACTTC | CASKRLAAGKETQYF | NA | TRBV2 | TRBD2 | TRBJ2-5
TGTGCCACCAGCAGGGACAGGGGGCGCCCCAATGAGCAGTTCTTC | CATSRDRGRPNEQFF | NA | TRBV15 | TRBD1 | TRBJ2-1
TGTGCCAGCAGCTTAGTGACAGGGGGCACAGATACGCAGTATTTT | CASSLVTGGTDTQYF | NA | TRBV27 | TRBD1 | TRBJ2-3
TGTGCCATCAGGGACAGGGGGAACTATGGCTACACCTTC | CAIRDRGNYGYTF | NA | TRBV10-3 | TRBD1 | TRBJ1-2
TGCGCCAGCAGTGCGACAGGGGCGGACACCGGGGAGCTGTTTTTT | CASSATGADTGELFF | NA | TRBV10-2 | TRBD1 | TRBJ2-2
TGTGCCAGCAGCGTGGGCCCAGGGAACACTGAAGCTTTCTTT | CASSVGPGNTEAFF | NA | TRBV9 | NA | TRBJ1-1
TGTGCCAGCAGCTATCCGACAAGAATGAACACTGAAGCTTTCTTT | CASSYPTRMNTEAFF | NA | TRBV7-9 | NA | TRBJ1-1
TGTGCCAGCAGCCCTCAGACAATAGCCTACGAGCAGTACTTC | CASSPQTIAYEQYF | NA | TRBV9 | NA | TRBJ2-7
TGTGCCACCAGCCAGGATTACATCTATGGCTACACCTTC | CATSQDYIYGYTF | NA | TRBV15 | NA | TRBJ1-2
TGTGCCAGCAGCCCAGGGACTTCTGGGGAGCTGTTTTTT | CASSPGTSGELFF | NA | TRBV7-3 | NA | TRBJ2-2
TGTGCCAGCAGCTTAGTGGACAGGCTTATCAACACTGAAGCTTTCTTT | CASSLVDRLINTEAFF | once | TRBV7-8 | TRBD1 | TRBJ1-1
TGTGCCGTCCCGGGCAGGCAGGGACATGGTGGCTACACCTTC | CAVPGRQGHGGYTF | NA | TRBV30 | NA | TRBJ1-2
TGTGCCAGCAGCTTAGGGACACAAGAGACCCAGTACTTC | CASSLGTQETQYF | few | TRBV7-8 | NA | TRBJ2-5
TGTGCCAGCAGTTTCCGGGGGGTCGAGAACACTGAAGCTTTCTTT | CASSFRGVENTEAFF | NA | TRBV27 | NA | TRBJ1-1
TGTGCCAGCAGCTTCAGTACGCAAGAGACCCAGTACTTC | CASSFSTQETQYF | few | TRBV9 | NA | TRBJ2-5
TGTGCCAGCTCACCACGTGGAGGGTTCACAGATACGCAGTATTTT | CASSPRGGFTDTQYF | NA | TRBV18 | NA | TRBJ2-3
TGTGCCAGCAGCCAAGAGGGGGACAGCAGTCGAGATACGCAGTATTTT | CASSQEGDSSRDTQYF | few | TRBV4-2 | TRBD1 | TRBJ2-3
TGTGCCAGCAGCGCGTTAGGGGGGTACACCGGGGAGCTGTTTTTT | CASSALGGYTGELFF | few | TRBV9 | NA | TRBJ2-2
TGTGCCTGGTCAATCTCGGCGGGCAATCAGGCAGATACGCAGTATTTT | CAWSISAGNQADTQYF | once | TRBV30 | NA | TRBJ2-3
TGTGCCAGCAGTCAGGGACAGTTTCGGTTCTTC | CASSQGQFRFF | NA | TRBV6-6 | TRBD1 | TRBJ2-1
TGTGCCAGCAGCTTAGTCCTCGGAAACACTGAAGCTTTCTTT | CASSLVLGNTEAFF | NA | TRBV7-9 | NA | TRBJ1-1
TGTGCCTGGAGTGCGTCCTATGGCTACACCTTC | CAWSASYGYTF | NA | TRBV30 | NA | TRBJ1-2
TGTGCCAGCAGGGACACTAGCGGGGGGGCCGACACCGGGGAGCTGTTTTTT | CASRDTSGGADTGELFF | NA | TRBV7-2 | TRBD2 | TRBJ2-2
TGTGCCAGCAGTGATGAAAGGGGCTCCTACGAGCAGTACTTC | CASSDERGSYEQYF | NA | TRBV25-1 | NA | TRBJ2-7
TGTGCCATCAGTCGCGGAGGGAAGGGCGGGGAGCTGTTTTTT | CAISRGGKGGELFF | NA | TRBV10-3 | NA | TRBJ2-2
TGTGCCAGCACTCCCTCGGGGTACGAGCAGTACTTC | CASTPSGYEQYF | NA | TRBV18 | NA | TRBJ2-7
TGTGCCAGCAGCTTAACGACCGGCACTGAAGCTTTCTTT | CASSLTTGTEAFF | NA | TRBV11-3 | NA | TRBJ1-1
TGTGCCAGCAGTGGGACAGGGGGCAATCAGCCCCAGCATTTT | CASSGTGGNQPQHF | NA | TRBV6-1 | TRBD1 | TRBJ1-5
TGTGCCAGCGTGACAGGGATCTCTGGGGCCAACGTTCTGACTTTC | CASVTGISGANVLTF | NA | TRBV5-5 | TRBD1 | TRBJ2-6
TGTGCCAGCTCACCATCGACTAGCGGAGAGACCCAGTACTTC | CASSPSTSGETQYF | NA | TRBV18 | TRBD2 | TRBJ2-5
TGTGCCAGCAGTGTAACAGACCTTATCACAGATACGCAGTATTTT | CASSVTDLITDTQYF | NA | TRBV2 | NA | TRBJ2-3
TGTGCCTGGAGGACAGGGGCGGGGGAGCAGTACTTC | CAWRTGAGEQYF | NA | TRBV30 | TRBD1 | TRBJ2-7
TGCACCTGGTCTAATGAAAAACTGTTTTTT | CTWSNEKLFF | NA | TRBV10-1 | NA | TRBJ1-4
TGTGCCAGCAGCTTAGCAGGGGGTACTGGAAACACCATATATTTT | CASSLAGGTGNTIYF | NA | TRBV7-9 | NA | TRBJ1-3